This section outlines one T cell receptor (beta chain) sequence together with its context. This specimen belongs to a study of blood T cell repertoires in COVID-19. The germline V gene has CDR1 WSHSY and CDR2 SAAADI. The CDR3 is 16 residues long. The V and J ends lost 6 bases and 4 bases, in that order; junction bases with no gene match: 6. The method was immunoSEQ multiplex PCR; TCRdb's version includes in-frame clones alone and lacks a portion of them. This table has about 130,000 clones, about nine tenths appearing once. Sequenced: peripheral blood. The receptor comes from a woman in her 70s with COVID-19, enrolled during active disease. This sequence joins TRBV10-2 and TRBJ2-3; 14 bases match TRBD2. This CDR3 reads CASRRLAGGPADTQYF. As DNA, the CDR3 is TGCGCCAGCAGGAGACTAGCGGGGGGGCCAGCAGATACGCAGTATTTT.